This T cell receptor beta chain stems from a study of response to subunit inactivated influenza vaccine (dated by TCRdb to 2016 to 2019). As for the study more broadly: Deep quantitative T cell receptor repertoire profiling was used in the study to track responses to a trivalent subunit inactivated influenza vaccine.

This clonotype was counted ten times or more. This clone's antigen is unknown. It has no much larger one-base neighbor in the sample; base qualities were not kept. According to the germline V gene, CDR1 reads SNHLY and CDR2 reads FYNNEI. From cysteine to phenylalanine, the CDR3 is 14 amino acids long. Only the CDR3 part of the read is kept: 42 bases, read in frame from the first base. V is pared back by 3 bases and J by 5 bases, with 10 bases lying between the germline termini. Libraries were made using RT-PCR. Sequencing relied on an Illumina HiSeq 2500. TCRdb reworked the public reads: Q25 trimming with fastp, MiXCR clone assembly, productive beta chains retained. Each entry is one CDR3 protein sequence, shown with its most common DNA and genes. The sample yields 610,000 or so distinct CDR3 sequences; 11% to 15% were counted once. Together, the top ten hold around 10% of the sample. Study-wide conclusions, independent of this receptor: The authors proposed that each seasonal influenza vaccination may bring in only a limited number of new T cells.

Here the sequenced sample was PBMCs from blood, taken about 13 days after vaccination. Rearrangement joined TRBV2 to TRBJ1-4; the D segment cannot be called with confidence. The source is a man aged 45-60 years who received an inactivated influenza vaccine. Donor details come from another sample of the same person, matched by shared clones. The sequenced DNA is TGTGCCAGCAGTGAGAGGGCCTTGAATGAAAAACTGTTTTTT. Translated, it gives CASSERALNEKLFF.